These 21 T cell receptor beta chains originate from one sample sequenced in a study of blood T cell repertoires in COVID-19. Profiling relied on immunoSEQ multiplex PCR, and the TCRdb table lists in-frame clones only, not all of them. This sample has 150,000 to 200,000 clones, with about 85% found just once. Sequenced material: peripheral blood. Source of these receptors: a person aged 70 to 85 with COVID-19, enrolled during active disease.

The CDR3 DNA is TGTGCCAGCAGCCAAGCAATGGGACAGGCCTTCTACGAGCAGTACTTC. Its translation: CASSQAMGQAFYEQYF. The V call is TRBV3-1 (or the pseudogene TRBV3-2), the J call TRBJ2-7; TRBD1 matches at 8 bases. The CDR3 has 16 residues. Per germline, CDR1 LGHDT and CDR2 YNNKEL (reference sequence). The ends lost 1 base at V and 3 bases at J; junction bases unmatched: 8.

The chain couples TRBV4-1 to TRBJ1-1, with TRBD1 matching 7 bases. Trimming took 3 bases from V and 1 from J; bases not matched to a gene: 11. Germline CDR1 and CDR2: MGHRA and YSYEKL. The CDR3 runs to 17 residues. CDR3 DNA sequence: TGCGCCAGCAGCCATCGAAGAGGCGACAGGGCGAACACTGAAGCTTTCTTT. It codes for CASSHRRGDRANTEAFF.

The chain is built from TRBV5-1 and TRBJ2-7, with a weak D call TRBD2 (5 bases). CDR3 size: 15 residues. Germline CDR1 and CDR2: SGHRS and YFSETQ. The V end was cut by 4 bases, the J end by 0 bases, with 14 bases between. CDR3 loop: CASSLALRASYEQYF. The CDR3 DNA is TGCGCCAGCAGCCTGGCCCTGAGGGCCTCCTACGAGCAGTACTTC.

The rearrangement joins TRBV7-9 to TRBJ2-1; 10 nucleotides match TRBD2. This CDR3 region has 15 residues. The germline gives CDR1 SEHNR, CDR2 FQNEAQ (reference sequence). Trimming removed 5 bases from V and 5 bases from J; junction bases left unmatched: 6. Written as DNA, the CDR3 is TGTGCCAGCAGCCGAGGACTAGCGGATGACAATGAGCAGTTCTTC. Protein product: CASSRGLADDNEQFF.

The chain carries TRBV24-1 and TRBJ2-3; the match to TRBD2 covers 14 bases. The CDR3 spans 19 residues. The junction had 9 bases not matched to a gene; V was cut back by 3 bases and J by 2 bases. From germline, CDR1 is KGHDR and CDR2 SFDVKD. This CDR3 reads CATSDNPGLAGANTDTQYF. Here the CDR3 DNA reads TGTGCCACCAGTGATAACCCGGGACTAGCGGGAGCGAACACAGATACGCAGTATTTT.

The chain's CDR3 is CASSRQASSYNSPLHF. CDR3 nucleotides: TGTGCCAGCAGTAGACAGGCTAGCTCCTATAATTCACCCCTCCACTTT. The genes are TRBV27 and TRBJ1-6, with a possible D match to TRBD1 (6 bases). Germline lookup yields CDR1 MNHEY and CDR2 SMNVEV (reference sequence). V shed 5 bases and J shed 0 bases, with 11 bases lying between them. The CDR3 runs to 16 residues.

The chain employs TRBV9 and TRBJ2-1, with TRBD2 identical over 11 bases. Germline V CDR1 and CDR2: SGDLS, YYNGEE. V shed 3 bases and J 5 bases; nucleotides not matched to a gene: 7. The CDR3 covers 16 residues. This chain's CDR3 is CASSAGTSGINNEQFF. The CDR3 nucleotides are TGTGCCAGCAGCGCGGGGACTAGCGGCATTAACAATGAGCAGTTCTTC.

This rearrangement joins TRBV27 to TRBJ2-3, with 11 bases matching TRBD2. CDR1 MNHEY and CDR2 SMNVEV come from the germline V gene (reference sequence). CDR3 size: 15 residues. Trimming at V came to 4 bases and at J to 8 bases, leaving 8 bases not matched to a gene. CDR3 residues: CASSSVAGGSGTQYF. The CDR3 DNA sequence: TGTGCCAGCAGTTCCGTAGCGGGAGGGAGTGGTACGCAGTATTTT.

This clone was picked up one time. This chain uses TRBV18 with TRBJ2-1; TRBD2 aligns across 8 bases. V lost 0 bases, J lost 8 bases, and 3 bases stayed unmatched. The V gene's germline CDR1 is KGHSH and CDR2 LQKENI. CDR3 size: 14 residues. The CDR3 is CASSPPAGVDEQFF. The CDR3 DNA sequence: TGTGCCAGCTCACCACCAGCGGGAGTGGATGAGCAGTTCTTC.

This clone was counted only a few times. V and J are TRBV6-5 and TRBJ1-5; D gene unclear. Trimming cost V 9 bases and J 4 bases, with 13 bases left between them. In germline, CDR1 is MNHEY, CDR2 SVGAGI. The CDR3 runs to 13 residues. CDR3 residues: CASCYGFNQPQHF. The CDR3 coding sequence is TGTGCCAGTTGCTATGGTTTTAATCAGCCCCAGCATTTT.

The chain has TRBV28 and TRBJ2-7; 10 nucleotides align to TRBD1. Losses at the gene ends were 8 bases for V and 6 bases for J; bases not matched to a gene: 1. The CDR3 contains 11 residues. The germline V gene encodes CDR1 MDHEN and CDR2 SYDVKM. The CDR3 sequence is CASGTGVEQYF. For the CDR3, the DNA is TGTGCCAGCGGGACAGGGGTCGAGCAGTACTTC.

The genes are TRBV7-2 and TRBJ2-1; 11 bases match TRBD2. The CDR3 spans 14 residues. The junction had 2 bases not matched to a gene; V was cut back by 4 bases and J by 6 bases. The germline gives CDR1 SGHTA, CDR2 FQGNSA. In DNA, the CDR3 is TGTGCCAGCAGCTCCGGGACTAGCGGCAATGAGCAGTTCTTC. Translating gives CASSSGTSGNEQFF.

The V call is TRBV15, the J call TRBJ1-1; D gene uncertain. Looked up from germline, CDR1 is LNHNV and CDR2 is YYDKDF (reference sequence). The CDR3 totals 14 residues. Deletions cut 0 bases from V and 1 base from J, with 6 bases between. In DNA form, the CDR3 reads TGTGCCACCAGCAGAGAGGGGAGGAACACTGAAGCTTTCTTT. Its translation is CATSREGRNTEAFF.

The chain employs TRBV11-1 and TRBJ2-2; 9 bases align to TRBD2. Germline values: CDR1 SGHAT, CDR2 FQDESV (reference sequence). The trim removed 5 bases at V and 7 bases at J, leaving 8 bases unmatched. This CDR3 is 15 amino acids long. The CDR3 here is CASSIPGLAVGELFF. Written as DNA, the CDR3 is TGTGCCAGCAGCATACCGGGACTAGCTGTCGGGGAGCTGTTTTTT.

The chain couples TRBV5-1 to TRBJ1-6, with D possibly being TRBD1 (5 bases). Between the trimmed V and J ends, which lost 2 bases and 9 bases, there was a span of 9 bases. Germline V gene lookup returns CDR1 SGHRS and CDR2 YFSETQ. The CDR3 loop spans 13 amino acids. CDR3 coding DNA: TGCGCCAGCAGCTTACAGGAAAGTTCACCCCTCCACTTT. This codes for CASSLQESSPLHF.

The rearrangement joins TRBV4-3 to TRBJ1-3; 7 positions match TRBD1. From germline, CDR1 is LGHNA and CDR2 YSLEER. CDR3 length: 18 residues. After removal of 1 base from V and 4 bases from J, the junction contained 13 bases not matched to a gene. CDR3 DNA sequence: TGCGCCAGCAGCCAAGCCCTAAACGTACAGGGGAGGGGAAACACCATATATTTT. The encoded protein is CASSQALNVQGRGNTIYF.

This chain joins TRBV4-3 and TRBJ2-1, with D tentatively TRBD2 (6 bases). The CDR3 covers 18 residues. V was pared by 5 bases and J by 5 bases, with 25 bases between. Germline V gene data show CDR1 as LGHNA and CDR2 as YSLEER. CDR3 in amino acids: CASSLAPYRDWGDNEQFF. The CDR3 coding sequence is TGCGCCAGCAGCTTGGCACCCTACCGGGACTGGGGGGACAATGAGCAGTTCTTC.

The rearrangement uses TRBV25-1 and TRBJ2-2; 8 nucleotides agree with TRBD1. The CDR3 is 18 residues long. In germline, CDR1 is MGHDK, CDR2 SYGVNS. Losses at the gene ends were 3 bases for V and 6 bases for J; bases not matched to a gene: 15. CDR3 protein: CASSEVQGDRIVSGELFF. CDR3 DNA: TGTGCCAGCAGTGAGGTGCAGGGGGACAGGATAGTCTCCGGGGAGCTGTTTTTT. The full variable domain, completed using reference TRBV25-1 and TRBJ2-2, is EADIYQTPRYLVIGTGKKITLECSQTMGHDKMYWYQQDPGMELHLIHYSYGVNSTEKGDLSSESTVSRIRTEHFPLTLESARPSHTSQYLCASSEVQGDRIVSGELFFGEGSRLTVL.

The chain combines TRBV28 with TRBJ1-3; TRBD1 might be the D (6 bases). The CDR3 is made up of 16 amino acids. Per germline, CDR1 MDHEN and CDR2 SYDVKM. V shed 7 bases and J shed 0 bases, with 16 bases lying between them. Here the CDR3 reads CASKGGAPPSGNTIYF. The CDR3 DNA is TGTGCCAGCAAGGGGGGGGCACCACCCTCTGGAAACACCATATATTTT.

The CDR3 protein is CASSGTGNLNTQYF. The DNA of the CDR3 is TGTGCCAGCAGCGGGACAGGGAATTTGAATACGCAGTATTTT. J is TRBJ2-3 and V is TRBV9; 8 bases match TRBD1. J was trimmed by 7 bases and V by 3 bases; bases with no gene match: 7. Germline V gives CDR1 SGDLS, CDR2 YYNGEE. The CDR3 is made up of 14 amino acids.

The V gene is TRBV5-5, the J gene TRBJ1-5; TRBD1 matches 7 bases. CDR3 length equals 13 residues. The V gene end was trimmed by 0 bases and the J gene end by 13 bases; junction bases not matched to a gene: 7. CDR1 and CDR2 (germline): SGHKS, YYEKEE (reference sequence). The CDR3 region is CASSLDVGQVQHF. CDR3 nucleotides: TGTGCCAGCAGCTTGGACGTAGGACAGGTTCAGCATTTT.